A single sample is the source of the 28 T cell receptor beta chains below, sequenced in a study of T cells after yellow fever vaccination. TCRdb re-called the 5' RACE reads with MiXCR, one entry per CDR3 protein. The table shows 600,000 to 750,000 distinct CDR3 sequences, with around 12% occurring only once. The sequencing used PBMCs, collected on the day of the yellow fever booster vaccination. These receptors all come from a man younger than 45 who received the YFV17D yellow fever vaccine.

The sample holds a few counts of this clonotype. The chain links TRBV7-9 to TRBJ1-3, with D uncertain. Per the germline V gene, CDR1 is SEHNR and CDR2 is FQNEAQ (reference sequence). Trimming cost V 6 bases and J 0 bases, with 9 bases left between them. CDR3 size: 14 residues. The CDR3 bases are TGTGCCAGCAGTTTATCAGTCTCTGGAAACACCATATATTTT. It is translated as CASSLSVSGNTIYF.

This clonotype was observed a handful of times. V is TRBV12-3 or TRBV12-4 and J is TRBJ1-2; TRBD1 is a possible D gene (5 bases). This CDR3 region has 13 residues. The V end lost 2 bases, the J end lost 8 bases, and 12 bases lay between the germline ends. CDR3 region: CASSLTGYRGYTF. The CDR3 nucleotides are TGTGCCAGCAGTTTAACAGGCTATCGGGGCTACACCTTC.

This clonotype was seen only a few times. The chain couples TRBV7-2 to TRBJ1-6, with 8 nucleotides matching TRBD1. Trimming took 3 bases from V and 10 from J; bases not matched to a gene: 11. Germline lookup yields CDR1 SGHTA and CDR2 FQGNSA. The CDR3 loop spans 16 amino acids. The DNA of the CDR3 is TGTGCCAGCAGCTTTCCACCGGACAGGGTTGGGTCACCCCTCCACTTT. Its translation is CASSFPPDRVGSPLHF.

This chain joins TRBV20-1 and TRBJ1-2; D uncertain. Germline CDR1 is DFQATT and CDR2 is SNEGSKA (reference sequence). The CDR3 is 11 amino acids. V lost 7 bases and J lost 1, with 7 bases in between. CDR3 region: CSGEDNYGYTF. The CDR3 bases are TGCAGTGGAGAGGATAACTATGGCTACACCTTC.

This clonotype was seen ten or more times. This chain joins TRBV6-2 or TRBV6-3 and TRBJ2-7; no clear D gene. The V gene lost 6 bases and the J gene lost 10 bases, with 25 bases spanning the gap. The germline V gene encodes CDR1 MNHEY and CDR2 SVGEGT. The CDR3 loop spans 15 amino acids. In DNA, the CDR3 is TGTGCCAGCAGCATGGGCTCCGCAACCACCGCGGTTCAGTACTTC. Residues: CASSMGSATTAVQYF.

This clonotype has a handful of counts. The chain couples TRBV5-1 to TRBJ2-2, with TRBD1 as a possible D gene (6 bases). The CDR3 contains 14 residues. Per germline, CDR1 SGHRS and CDR2 YFSETQ. Trimming took 7 bases from V and 10 from J, leaving 20 bases between them. In nucleotides, the CDR3 is TGCGCCAGCTCAGATACAGGGAGCACGCAGGAGCTGTTTTTT. Amino acids: CASSDTGSTQELFF.

This CDR3 is CASTNRGGSGANVLTF. The CDR3 nucleotides are TGTGCCAGCACCAACAGGGGTGGTTCTGGGGCCAACGTCCTGACTTTC. The chain carries TRBV27 and TRBJ2-6; 7 positions agree with TRBD1. V lost 7 bases and J lost 1; bases outside the gene matches: 7. The CDR3 runs to 16 residues. The germline gives CDR1 MNHEY, CDR2 SMNVEV (reference sequence).

A few counts support this clonotype. V and J are TRBV10-3 and TRBJ1-1; TRBD1 might be the D (5 bases). The V and J ends lost 3 bases and 3 bases respectively, with 14 bases between them. Germline values: CDR1 ENHRY, CDR2 SYGVKD. The CDR3 length is 15 residues. CDR3 sequence (DNA): TGTGCCATCAGTGATAGGGGCGGTGGCGACACTGAAGCTTTCTTT. The encoded protein is CAISDRGGGDTEAFF.

This clonotype was observed a few times. The chain couples TRBV12-3 or TRBV12-4 to TRBJ1-1; TRBD1 agrees at 8 bases. V gave up 5 bases and J gave up 1 base; unmatched junction bases: 6. This CDR3 is built from 15 residues. This chain's CDR3 is CASSPRQGPNTEAFF. The CDR3 DNA reads as TGTGCCAGCAGTCCGCGACAGGGGCCGAACACTGAAGCTTTCTTT.

This clonotype came up many times. The J gene is TRBJ2-1, the V gene TRBV2; possibly TRBD1 or TRBD2 for D (5 bases each). V was shortened by 11 bases and J by 5 bases, with 19 bases between the two germline ends. The CDR3 sequence is 14 residues long. Per the germline V gene, CDR1 is SNHLY and CDR2 is FYNNEI. The CDR3 loop reads CASSTRGYNNEQFF. The CDR3 DNA reads TGTGCCTCATCCACTAGGGGATATAACAATGAGCAGTTCTTC. The entire variable domain, with the rest obtained from reference TRBV2 and TRBJ2-1, is as follows: EPEVTQTPSHQVTQMGQEVILRCVPISNHLYFYWYRQILGQKVEFLVSFYNNEISEKSEIFDDQFSVERPDGSNFTLKIRSTKLEDSAMYFCASSTRGYNNEQFFGPGTRLTVL.

This clonotype has at least ten counts. The chain couples TRBV7-9 to TRBJ1-2, with unresolved D. CDR3 length: 12 residues. Germline lookup yields CDR1 SEHNR and CDR2 FQNEAQ (reference sequence). Trimming pared 2 bases from V and 6 bases from J, leaving 7 bases between. Here the CDR3 reads CASSLYGDGYTF. In DNA, the CDR3 is TGTGCCAGCAGCTTATATGGGGATGGCTACACCTTC.

This clonotype appeared a few times. The gene calls are TRBV13 and TRBJ2-7; 9 nucleotides agree with TRBD1. Per germline, CDR1 PRHDT and CDR2 FYEKMQ (reference sequence). V trimming: 2 bases; J trimming: 12 bases; junction bases outside the gene matches: 8. The CDR3 has 13 amino acids. CDR3 bases: TGTGCCAGCAGCTTAACTCAGTGGGACAGGGTGTACTTC. It translates to CASSLTQWDRVYF.

The chain recombines TRBV5-1 with TRBJ2-7; perhaps TRBD1 as D (5 bases). Trimming took 2 bases from V and 5 from J, leaving 11 bases between them. This CDR3 spans 13 amino acids. Germline assignment: CDR1 SGHRS and CDR2 YFSETQ. Here the CDR3 reads CASSFQGGDEQYF. In nucleotides, the CDR3 is TGCGCCAGCAGCTTCCAGGGTGGGGACGAGCAGTACTTC.

V and J are TRBV28 and TRBJ2-3; 7 positions match TRBD1. There are 14 residues in the CDR3. CDR1 is MDHEN, CDR2 SYDVKM, per germline. Unmatched junction bases numbered 5, after V lost 5 bases and J lost 3 bases. The CDR3 loop reads CASSTADRTDTQYF. In DNA, the CDR3 is TGTGCCAGCAGTACTGCGGACAGGACAGATACGCAGTATTTT.

Of note for this clonotype: The junction does not match germline at one end; this may be a read error. The chain employs TRBV3-1 and TRBJ1-1; D is uncertain. Germline CDR1 is LGHDT and CDR2 is YNNKEL (reference sequence). This CDR3 has 15 amino acids. The CDR3, as DNA: TGTGCCACCAGCCAAGCCTATTTTCGGAACACTGAAGCTTTCTTT. This sequence encodes CATSQAYFRNTEAFF.

The table lists this clonotype with a few counts. V gene TRBV7-6 combines with J gene TRBJ2-1; D ambiguous. The CDR3 consists of 15 residues. Germline V gene lookup returns CDR1 SGHVS and CDR2 FNYEAQ. V lost 5 bases and J 1 base, leaving 12 bases between the germline ends. CDR3 region: CASSPAGASYNEQFF. CDR3 in DNA: TGTGCCAGCAGCCCTGCAGGCGCGTCCTACAATGAGCAGTTCTTC.

The chain couples TRBV15 to TRBJ2-3; D not resolved. Trimming took 0 bases from V and 0 from J, leaving 10 bases between them. Germline CDR1 is LNHNV and CDR2 is YYDKDF (reference sequence). This CDR3 contains 16 residues. The CDR3 here is CATSRDLQSSTDTQYF. The DNA of the CDR3 is TGTGCCACCAGCAGAGATCTTCAGTCTAGCACAGATACGCAGTATTTT.

This clonotype was counted only a few times. The chain is built from TRBV6-5 and TRBJ2-1, with D perhaps matching TRBD1 or TRBD2 (6 bases each). The CDR3 consists of 13 residues. Germline V lookup: CDR1 MNHEY, CDR2 SVGAGI. The V end was cut by 3 bases, the J end by 10 bases, with 13 bases between. The CDR3 reads CASSYPGGKEQFF. CDR3 sequence (DNA): TGTGCCAGCAGTTATCCCGGGGGCAAGGAGCAGTTCTTC.

This clonotype was seen a few times. J is TRBJ2-2 and V is TRBV6-1, with unresolved D. V was trimmed by 6 bases and J by 2 bases, leaving 13 bases between them. CDR1 and CDR2 (germline): MNHNS, SASEGT. The CDR3 sequence is 15 residues long. The CDR3 region has the DNA TGTGCCAGCAGGCCAGGCGCCAGAAACACCGGGGAGCTGTTTTTT. It codes for CASRPGARNTGELFF.

This clonotype was seen a handful of times. The V gene is TRBV20-1, the J gene TRBJ2-1; 9 bases agree with TRBD2. Unmatched junction bases numbered 6, after V lost 3 bases and J lost 6 bases. The CDR3 covers 14 residues. Germline values: CDR1 DFQATT, CDR2 SNEGSKA (reference sequence). This CDR3 is CSASRLAGRNEQFF. CDR3 DNA: TGCAGTGCTAGTCGGCTAGCGGGACGCAATGAGCAGTTCTTC.

The chain couples TRBV6-5 to TRBJ2-1, with D possibly being TRBD1 or TRBD2 (5 bases each). Germline CDR1 and CDR2: MNHEY and SVGAGI. The CDR3 consists of 14 residues. V lost 2 bases and J lost 5, with 10 bases in between. The chain's CDR3 is CASSYEGRNNEQFF. The CDR3 bases are TGTGCCAGCAGTTACGAGGGGCGGAACAATGAGCAGTTCTTC.

This chain links TRBV7-2 with TRBJ2-5; the D is unclear. V gave up 2 bases and J gave up 4 bases, with 8 bases separating them. The CDR3 has 13 residues. CDR1 is SGHTA, CDR2 FQGNSA, per germline. CDR3 region: CASSLWIGETQYF. In DNA form, the CDR3 reads TGTGCCAGCAGCTTATGGATTGGAGAGACCCAGTACTTC.

The chain has TRBV18 and TRBJ2-5; D is ambiguous. The V end lost 2 bases, the J end lost 5 bases, and 6 bases lay between the germline ends. Germline lookup yields CDR1 KGHSH and CDR2 LQKENI. This CDR3 comprises 12 residues. CDR3 sequence: CASSPFSETQYF. The CDR3 DNA sequence: TGTGCCAGCTCACCATTCTCGGAGACCCAGTACTTC.

This clonotype came up a few times. The chain links TRBV9 to TRBJ2-2, with a tentative D call TRBD1 (5 bases). Trimming shortened V by 1 base and J by 5 bases, and 9 bases separated the two germline ends. The length of the CDR3 is 14 residues. Germline V lookup: CDR1 SGDLS, CDR2 YYNGEE. The CDR3 DNA reads TGTGCCAGCAGCGTACAGGGTTTAACCGGGGAGCTGTTTTTT. Translating it yields CASSVQGLTGELFF.

This clonotype has only a few counts. The DNA of the CDR3 is TGTGCCAGCAGCTATGACAACCCCTACGAGCAGTACTTC. Its translation is CASSYDNPYEQYF. The chain links TRBV5-6 to TRBJ2-7, with D unresolved. The CDR3 sequence is 13 residues long. The V end lost 3 bases, the J end lost 2 bases, and 9 bases lay between the germline ends. From germline, CDR1 is SGHDT and CDR2 YYEEEE.

The chain recombines TRBV20-1 with TRBJ1-2, with D perhaps matching TRBD1 (6 bases). Germline V gene sequence: CDR1 DFQATT, CDR2 SNEGSKA (reference sequence). Trimming stripped 8 bases from V and 8 bases from J, with 21 bases between. CDR3 length: 13 amino acids. Here the CDR3 reads CSHNPGAVGGYTF. CDR3 sequence (DNA): TGCAGTCATAACCCAGGGGCCGTGGGAGGCTACACCTTC.

The chain couples TRBV23-1 to TRBJ2-5; D perhaps matches TRBD1 (6 bases). TRBV23-1 carries the ORF label, with uncertain function. Trimming took off 8 bases at V and 5 bases at J, with 15 bases between the two ends. The CDR3 sequence is 13 residues long. In nucleotides, the CDR3 is TGCGCCAGCCCCCCGAGGGGGTCGGAGACCCAGTACTTC. Translation gives CASPPRGSETQYF.

In this sample, this clonotype turned up many times. The chain is built from TRBV7-2 and TRBJ2-2, with D uncertain. CDR3 length: 16 residues. V was pared by 3 bases and J by 0 bases, with 11 bases between. Germline-derived CDR1 and CDR2 are SGHTA and FQGNSA. Here the CDR3 reads CASSFELFANTGELFF. In DNA form, the CDR3 reads TGTGCCAGCAGCTTTGAACTATTTGCGAACACCGGGGAGCTGTTTTTT. Together with reference TRBV7-2 and TRBJ2-2, the CDR3 gives the full variable domain: GAGVSQSPSNKVTEKGKDVELRCDPISGHTALYWYRQSLGQGLEFLIYFQGNSAPDKSGLPSDRFSAERTGGSVSTLTIQRTQQEDSAVYLCASSFELFANTGELFFGEGSRLTVL.